A single sample is the source of the 6 T cell receptor beta chains below, sequenced in a study of response to subunit inactivated influenza vaccine. A single record per CDR3 protein comes from TCRdb applying MiXCR to the RT-PCR reads. Of about 530,000 distinct CDR3 sequences in the sample, 10% to 15% were seen once. Sample: PBMCs from blood, taken on the day of vaccination. All receptors derive from a man aged 45-65 years who received an inactivated influenza vaccine.

This clonotype was detected only a few times. This CDR3 reads CASRDKSPYNEQFF. In DNA form, the CDR3 reads TGTGCCAGCAGGGACAAATCCCCCTACAATGAGCAGTTCTTC. The J gene is TRBJ2-1, the V gene TRBV6-2 or TRBV6-3; D is perhaps TRBD1 (5 bases). V was cut by 6 bases and J by 2 bases, with 11 bases left in between. The CDR3 is made up of 14 amino acids. The germline V gene encodes CDR1 MNHEY and CDR2 SVGEGT.

This clonotype was counted many times. The chain has TRBV5-1 and TRBJ2-5; D unresolved. The CDR3 totals 15 residues. V lost 0 bases and J lost 4, with 13 bases in between. CDR1 is SGHRS and CDR2 is YFSETQ in the germline V gene. CDR3 residues: CASSLAGDGGETQYF. CDR3 coding DNA: TGCGCCAGCAGCTTGGCTGGGGATGGTGGAGAGACCCAGTACTTC.

This clonotype was seen more than once but under ten times. The J gene is TRBJ2-7, the V gene TRBV7-2, with TRBD2 identical over 10 bases. The germline gives CDR1 SGHTA, CDR2 FQGNSA. V dropped 5 bases and J dropped 1; count of bases not matched to a gene: 5. The CDR3 contains 15 residues. The CDR3 sequence: CASSPGLARSYEQYF. The CDR3 DNA follows: TGTGCCAGCAGCCCGGGACTAGCGAGATCCTACGAGCAGTACTTC.

This clonotype was observed a handful of times. The chain recombines TRBV12-3 or TRBV12-4 with TRBJ1-2; no clear D. CDR3 length equals 13 residues. Trimming left V 2 bases short and J 5 bases short, with 9 bases between. In nucleotides, the CDR3 is TGTGCCAGCAGTTTATCAGGTCCTTATGGCTACACCTTC. It specifies CASSLSGPYGYTF.

This clonotype came up a few times. This chain joins TRBV12-3 or TRBV12-4 and TRBJ1-4; maybe TRBD1 (5 bases). V was pared by 6 bases and J by 8 bases, with 13 bases between. This CDR3 contains 13 residues. CDR3 sequence reads: CASSQDAGEKLFF. The CDR3 bases are TGTGCCAGCAGCCAGGACGCAGGGGAAAAACTGTTTTTT.

There are many counts of this clonotype. The chain recombines TRBV9 with TRBJ2-7; D is perhaps TRBD1 (6 bases). This CDR3 contains 14 residues. The V end lost 4 bases, the J end lost 4 bases, and 15 bases lay between the germline ends. CDR1 and CDR2 from the germline V gene are SGDLS and YYNGEE. CDR3 DNA: TGTGCCAGCAGCCCTACAGGGTTGCATTACGAGCAGTACTTC. Its protein product is CASSPTGLHYEQYF.